The rows below give T cell receptor beta chains drawn from one sample of a study of T cell responses to AZD1222 COVID-19 vaccine. Libraries were prepared by immunoSEQ multiplex PCR; TCRdb keeps only in-frame clonotypes and omits some of them. Here the sample spans fewer than 150,000 clones, just over 85% being singletons. The specimen was peripheral blood, collected on day 0 of AZD1222 vaccination. The receptors originated from an adult in good health. Each CDR3 is given with its conserved first and last residue. D genes are given only for firm matches.

v_call,j_call,d_call,cdr3_aa
TRBV5-1,TRBJ1-1,-,CASSLGGMGLNTEAFF
TRBV14,TRBJ2-1,-,CASSPSPYNEQFF
TRBV15,TRBJ2-5,-,CATSRGTDPTQETQYF
TRBV19,TRBJ2-1,TRBD2,CASSPSLAGETSEQFF
TRBV11-2,TRBJ1-2,-,CASSLATVGGRHGYTF
TRBV7-2,TRBJ2-1,-,CASSSVTPMEQFF
TRBV11-3,TRBJ2-1,-,CASSLVRGCSYNEQFF
TRBV27,TRBJ2-3,-,CAIRSGPTSTDTQYF
TRBV16,TRBJ2-7,TRBD1,CASSQTTRQGITYEQYF
TRBV5-1,TRBJ2-7,TRBD2,CASRIAGEVGEQYF
TRBV11-1,TRBJ1-1,-,CASSLGLGGNTEAFF
TRBV5-4,TRBJ2-7,TRBD2,CASSPLGGGSYEQYF
TRBV19,TRBJ1-4,TRBD1,CASSRPGQGGEKLFF
TRBV7-2,TRBJ2-5,-,CASSLRGDQETQYF